The sequence of this TCR beta chain was determined in a study of T cell changes during pregnancy in multiple sclerosis. Clones were sequenced by immunoSEQ multiplex PCR, and TCRdb holds only the in-frame ones, with some missing. Altogether tens of thousands of clones are present, around 94% being singletons, with the ten largest covering 0.84%. V dropped 5 bases and J dropped 6 bases, with 13 bases sitting between them. The germline V gene has CDR1 PRHDT and CDR2 FYEKMQ (reference sequence). This CDR3 region has 13 residues. This receptor was obtained from a female donor with multiple sclerosis, enrolled in a pregnancy study. The chain uses TRBV13 and TRBJ1-1, with TRBD1 as a possible D gene (6 bases). The source was peripheral blood, collected in the third trimester of pregnancy. The CDR3 loop reads CASSEGGVAEAFF. CDR3 coding DNA: TGTGCCAGCAGCGAAGGGGGTGTCGCTGAAGCTTTCTTT.